The rows below give T cell receptor beta chains drawn from one sample of a study of blood T cell repertoires in COVID-19. TCRdb keeps only in-frame clones here, not all; method: immunoSEQ multiplex PCR. The sample holds over 120,000 clones, roughly 82% seen once. The sequencing sample was made of peripheral blood. Receptors were obtained from a human donor in a cohort sampled during active COVID-19. Each CDR3 is given with its conserved first and last residue. The D gene is left open where the match is weak. A row's size may be missing; if present it is once, few, many or a size class.

length	V	size	J	D	DNA	CDR3
15	TRBV29-1	-	TRBJ2-5	TRBD2	TGCAGCGTTTTGGGGGGGAGGGAAAAGAGGGAGACCCAGTACTTC	CSVLGGREKRETQYF
13	TRBV7-2	-	TRBJ2-5	-	TGTGCCAGCAGCTTTCGGGGAGGAGAGACCCAGTACTTC	CASSFRGGETQYF
16	TRBV7-9	-	TRBJ2-3	-	TGTGCCAGCAGCTTAGTCCTGGCAGGGGGCACAGATACGCAGTATTTT	CASSLVLAGGTDTQYF
18	TRBV5-1	many	TRBJ1-1	-	TGCGCCAGCAGCTTGTTCCTGGGGGGGATGCCCCCAGACACTGAAGCTTTCTTT	CASSLFLGGMPPDTEAFF
14	TRBV6-1	few	TRBJ1-1	TRBD1	TGTGCCAGCAGTGAAGCCGGGACAGCCTATGAAGCTTTCTTT	CASSEAGTAYEAFF
15	TRBV6-5	-	TRBJ1-4	-	TGTGCCAGCAGTAGTCCAGGTGCAACTAATGAAAAACTGTTTTTT	CASSSPGATNEKLFF
14	TRBV7-6	-	TRBJ2-1	-	TGTGCCAGCAGCCCTGGGAGCTCCTACAATGAGCAGTTCTTC	CASSPGSSYNEQFF
16	TRBV5-1	-	TRBJ2-5	TRBD2	TGCGCCAGCAGTTACACTAGCGGGGCCGAGAAGGGGACCCAGTACTTC	CASSYTSGAEKGTQYF
16	TRBV9	-	TRBJ2-2	-	TGTGCCAGCAGCGTAGGTAGGACTGAAGGAATCGGGGAGCTGTTTTTT	CASSVGRTEGIGELFF
13	TRBV5-1	-	TRBJ2-1	-	TGCGCCAGCAGCTTGGACACCAACAATGAGCAGTTCTTC	CASSLDTNNEQFF
14	TRBV3-1/TRBV3-2	-	TRBJ1-2	TRBD1	TGTGCCAGCAGCCCGGGACAGGGGGCCTATGGCTACACCTTC	CASSPGQGAYGYTF
15	TRBV27	-	TRBJ1-2	-	TGTGCCAGCAGTTTCGGCAGCGACGACCCCTATGGCTACACCTTC	CASSFGSDDPYGYTF
18	TRBV3-1/TRBV3-2	-	TRBJ1-5	TRBD1	TGTGCCAGCAGCCACTCCGGGACAGGGTTTTATAGCAATCAGCCCCAGCATTTT	CASSHSGTGFYSNQPQHF
15	TRBV5-4	-	TRBJ2-3	TRBD2	TGTGCCAGCAGCTTCGGGGGAGGGGTCACAGATACGCAGTATTTT	CASSFGGGVTDTQYF
17	TRBV7-9	-	TRBJ2-2	TRBD1	TGTGCCAGCAGCTTAGGGTGGACAGGTGGCGACACCGGGGAGCTGTTTTTT	CASSLGWTGGDTGELFF
16	TRBV6-5	once	TRBJ2-5	TRBD2	TGTGCCAGCAGTTACTCAGTAGCGGGGGGCCAAGAGACCCAGTACTTC	CASSYSVAGGQETQYF
15	TRBV14	-	TRBJ1-6	-	TGTGCCAGCAGCCAAGAGGCACCCGTTTATTCACCCCTCCACTTT	CASSQEAPVYSPLHF
14	TRBV5-8	once	TRBJ1-3	-	TGTGCCACTAAAGAAAGGGGAACTGGAAACACCATATATTTT	CATKERGTGNTIYF
15	TRBV5-5	-	TRBJ1-5	TRBD1	TGTGCCAGCAGCTTTGGGACAGGGGTAAATCAGCCCCAGCATTTT	CASSFGTGVNQPQHF
12	TRBV12-3/TRBV12-4	-	TRBJ2-3	-	TGTGCCAGCAATCAGGGTTACGATACGCAGTATTTT	CASNQGYDTQYF
15	TRBV5-1	-	TRBJ2-1	TRBD1	TGCGCCAGCAGCATTCCGGGACAGGGTCCGGGGGGACAGTTCTTC	CASSIPGQGPGGQFF
13	TRBV7-2	-	TRBJ1-6	-	TGTGCCAGCAGCCCAAGGAGGGATTCACCCCTCCACTTT	CASSPRRDSPLHF
12	TRBV30	-	TRBJ1-1	-	TGTGCCTGGAGCCAGGGGTACACTGAAGCTTTCTTT	CAWSQGYTEAFF
14	TRBV10-3	few	TRBJ2-2	-	TGTGCCATCAGTGATGGGCCTTACACCGGGGAGCTGTTTTTT	CAISDGPYTGELFF
19	TRBV4-1	-	TRBJ2-4	TRBD1	TGCGCCAGCAGCCAAGAGTCTTCTCGGGGGACAGGGGAAGAAAACATTCAGTACTTC	CASSQESSRGTGEENIQYF
14	TRBV4-2	-	TRBJ2-7	TRBD2	TGTGCCAGCAGCCAAGGTAGCGGGGGATACGAGCAGTACTTC	CASSQGSGGYEQYF
16	TRBV5-4	-	TRBJ2-1	TRBD2	TGTGCCAGCAGCTTGGAGGCGGGGGAGGAGGAGAATGAGCAGTTCTTC	CASSLEAGEEENEQFF
13	TRBV27	-	TRBJ1-2	TRBD1	TGTGCCAGCAGTTCGCGACAGGGGAGTGGCTACACCTTC	CASSSRQGSGYTF
15	TRBV28	-	TRBJ1-1	TRBD1	TGTGCCAGCAGTATCGCAGGGGGCGGAAACACTGAAGCTTTCTTT	CASSIAGGGNTEAFF
18	TRBV3-1/TRBV3-2	-	TRBJ2-5	TRBD2	TGTGCCAGCAGCCAAGGAAACGGGTGGGCTAGCGGAAGGGAGACCCAGTACTTC	CASSQGNGWASGRETQYF
13	TRBV25-1	few	TRBJ1-5	-	TGTGCCAGCCAGGGAAATAGCAATCAGCCCCAGCATTTT	CASQGNSNQPQHF
14	TRBV7-9	once	TRBJ2-3	TRBD2	TGTGCCAGCAGCTTGGGACTAGATGTAGATACGCAGTATTTT	CASSLGLDVDTQYF
18	TRBV7-9	-	TRBJ2-3	TRBD2	TGTGCCAGCAGCTTAGGATTTATAGCGGGGGCTAACACAGATACGCAGTATTTT	CASSLGFIAGANTDTQYF
14	TRBV28	-	TRBJ2-7	TRBD1	TGTGCCAGCAGCCCCCCGGACAGGTGGTACGAGCAGTACTTC	CASSPPDRWYEQYF
14	TRBV27	-	TRBJ2-7	-	TGTGCCAGCAGCGGGGCAGGGAGGATAGGCGAGCAGTACTTC	CASSGAGRIGEQYF